The T cell receptor beta chain under discussion was sequenced for a study of T cells after yellow fever vaccination. This CDR3 region has 12 residues. Germline CDR1 DFQATT, CDR2 SNEGSKA (reference sequence). V lost 6 bases to trimming and J lost 1 base, with 9 bases between them. General observations from the study: Peaking on day 5 versus 15, the secondary response was faster but weaker.

A word on this clonotype: Its antigen remains unknown.

TCRdb re-derived calls from the 5' RACE reads in MiXCR, one entry per CDR3 protein. The data show approximately 330,000 distinct CDR3 sequences, 12% seen once. Sequenced material: CD4+ T cells sorted from PBMCs, taken 15 days after the yellow fever booster vaccination. This TCR derives from a man younger than 35 who received the YFV17D yellow fever vaccine. The chain links TRBV20-1 to TRBJ1-2; D ambiguous. The CDR3 region has the DNA TGCAGTGCAGAGAACGATAACTATGGCTACACCTTC. This encodes CSAENDNYGYTF.